This T cell receptor (beta chain) was profiled in a study of immune evolution from preneoplasia to lung adenocarcinoma. Produced via immunoSEQ multiplex PCR; TCRdb's table is partial and in-frame only. The sample comprises roughly 8,100 clones, around 86% of which are singletons, and just over 8% rests with the top ten. With 4 bases clipped from V and 6 bases from J, the junction kept 11 bases outside the gene matches. The CDR3 has 15 amino acids. Germline assignment: CDR1 SGDLS and CDR2 YYNGEE. Input material: FFPE invasive lung adenocarcinoma tissue. The receptor's source is a person aged 50 to 59 with lung adenocarcinoma. The V and J genes are TRBV9 and TRBJ2-7; 9 bases match TRBD2. CDR3 DNA sequence: TGTGCCAGCAGCTTACAGGTAGCGGGAGTGGGCGAGCAGTACTTC. Translated: CASSLQVAGVGEQYF.